This T cell receptor beta chain was found in a study of CD8 T cells in ankylosing spondylitis. The CDR3 has 12 residues. Trimming removed 8 bases from V and 8 bases from J; junction bases left unmatched: 0. Germline lookup yields CDR1 MNHEY and CDR2 SVGAGI. Each CDR3 protein gets one entry after TCRdb re-called the 5' RACE reads with MiXCR. The sample has tens of thousands of distinct CDR3 sequences, roughly 30% seen once. Sequenced: blood, either unsorted or a sorted T cell fraction (not recorded which). This TCR was recovered from a male donor with ankylosing spondylitis or in good health (not recorded which). The chain links TRBV6-5 to TRBJ1-6, with TRBD1 identical over 10 bases. This chain's CDR3 is CASGTGDSPLHF. For the CDR3, the DNA is TGTGCCAGCGGGACAGGGGATTCACCCCTCCACTTT.